The 21 T cell receptor beta chains given below trace back to one sample, sequenced in a study of shared clonotypes between healthy human individuals (TCRdb year 2020). The library was built by means of the immunoSEQ multiplex PCR assay. Entries here come from immuneACCESS through TCRdb and include only in-frame sequences with V and J called. Some clones fail to appear in such tables; in the studies checked, an unresolved V gene covers under half of the shortfall, and the cause of the remainder is unknown. Across this sample there are some 500,000 clones, with around 96% seen only once. The ten largest clones add up to about 0.057% of the sample. Source material: naive CD4+ T cells sorted from blood. Per the publication, the cell subset or site label means: CD45RA+ positively selected. Receptors originate from a woman between 25 and 40 years old in good health.

The V call is TRBV19, the J call TRBJ2-5, with 9 bases fitting TRBD1. CDR3 length: 14 residues. V shed 5 bases and J 5 bases; nucleotides not matched to a gene: 6. Per the germline V gene, CDR1 is LNHDA and CDR2 is SQIVND (reference sequence). DNA of the CDR3: TGTGCCAGTAGTCCGGGACAGGGTCTCGAGACCCAGTACTTC. It specifies CASSPGQGLETQYF. Using reference TRBV19 and TRBJ2-5 for the parts outside the CDR3, the full variable domain is DGGITQSPKYLFRKEGQNVTLSCEQNLNHDAMYWYRQDPGQGLRLIYYSQIVNDFQKGDIAEGYSVSREKKESFPLTVTSAQKNPTAFYLCASSPGQGLETQYFGPGTRLLVL.

The sample holds one count of this clone. The genes are TRBV6-6 and TRBJ2-1; D unresolved. The CDR3 covers 13 residues. V lost 2 bases and J 7 bases, leaving 9 bases between the germline ends. Germline V gene data show CDR1 as MNHNY and CDR2 as SVGAGI (reference sequence). CDR3 nucleotides: TGTGCCAGCAGTTACATTCGTGGGAATGAGCAGTTCTTC. Its translation is CASSYIRGNEQFF.

This chain joins TRBV28 and TRBJ2-7; D is unclear. V was pared by 5 bases and J by 1 base, with 18 bases between. Germline V gives CDR1 MDHEN, CDR2 SYDVKM. The CDR3 spans 16 residues. In nucleotides, the CDR3 is TGTGCCAGCAGTACCCCGGGTGGCTCCCAATCCTACGAGCAGTACTTC. This gives the protein CASSTPGGSQSYEQYF.

This chain uses TRBV5-1 with TRBJ1-2; 10 nucleotides align to TRBD1. This CDR3 has 16 residues. CDR1 and CDR2 (germline): SGHRS, YFSETQ. Trimming removed 1 base from V and 3 bases from J; junction bases left unmatched: 6. The CDR3: CASSLRPGTGDYGYTF. As DNA, the CDR3 is TGCGCCAGCAGCTTGAGACCCGGGACAGGGGACTATGGCTACACCTTC.

The chain has TRBV7-2 and TRBJ1-2, with unresolved D. The V end was cut by 5 bases, the J end by 8 bases, with 15 bases between. The CDR3 has 13 amino acids. Germline CDR1 is SGHTA and CDR2 is FQGNSA. CDR3 loop: CASSAYLLQGYTF. CDR3 coding DNA: TGTGCCAGCAGCGCCTACTTGTTACAGGGCTACACCTTC. Supplemented by reference TRBV7-2 and TRBJ1-2, the full variable domain reads GAGVSQSPSNKVTEKGKDVELRCDPISGHTALYWYRQSLGQGLEFLIYFQGNSAPDKSGLPSDRFSAERTGGSVSTLTIQRTQQEDSAVYLCASSAYLLQGYTFGSGTRLTVV.

This clone has a single count. The V gene is TRBV28, the J gene TRBJ2-1; 7 bases fit TRBD2. Germline V gene lookup returns CDR1 MDHEN and CDR2 SYDVKM. There are 16 residues in the CDR3. CDR3 sequence reads: CATIPGGGRGHNEQFF. The CDR3 bases are TGTGCTACTATCCCGGGCGGGGGACGGGGCCACAATGAGCAGTTCTTC.

The CDR3 region has the DNA TGTGCCAGCAGTGTACAGAGAAAAGAGACCCAGTACTTC. This translates into CASSVQRKETQYF. V and J are TRBV2 and TRBJ2-5; D unresolved. From germline, CDR1 is SNHLY and CDR2 FYNNEI. The CDR3 has 13 amino acids. V was cut by 4 bases and J by 3 bases, with 9 bases left in between. Full variable domain (missing parts from reference TRBV2 and TRBJ2-5): EPEVTQTPSHQVTQMGQEVILRCVPISNHLYFYWYRQILGQKVEFLVSFYNNEISEKSEIFDDQFSVERPDGSNFTLKIRSTKLEDSAMYFCASSVQRKETQYFGPGTRLLVL.

This rearrangement joins TRBV21-1 to TRBJ1-6. TRBV21-1 is flagged as a pseudogene. The CDR3 loop spans 13 amino acids. The CDR3 sequence: CASSKGSGGPLHF. Written as DNA, the CDR3 is TGTGCCAGCAGCAAAGGTTCGGGAGGACCCCTCCACTTT.

This clone was detected only a few times. CDR3 sequence (DNA): TGTGCCAGCAGTGCAGACAGGGAGTATGGCTACACCTTC. This translates into CASSADREYGYTF. The chain uses TRBV2 and TRBJ1-2; the match to TRBD1 covers 7 bases. In germline, CDR1 is SNHLY, CDR2 FYNNEI. The CDR3 is 13 residues long. Trimming took 4 bases from V and 5 from J; bases not matched to a gene: 4.

This clone was detected only once. The chain carries TRBV4-2 and TRBJ2-5, with 11 bases identical to TRBD2. This CDR3 region has 18 residues. Germline values: CDR1 LGHNA, CDR2 YNFKEQ. The junction had 10 bases not matched to a gene; V was cut back by 0 bases and J by 4 bases. CDR3 protein: CASSQEVRVSGRGETQYF. The CDR3 nucleotides read TGTGCCAGCAGCCAAGAGGTTAGGGTTAGCGGGAGGGGAGAGACCCAGTACTTC.

The chain links TRBV11-3 to TRBJ2-1, with D uncertain. This CDR3 has 14 residues. The germline CDR1 and CDR2 sequences are SGHNT and YENEEA. V lost 6 bases and J 1 base, leaving 10 bases between the germline ends. Here the CDR3 DNA reads TGTGCCAGCAGTCGAGCCCCATCCTACAATGAGCAGTTCTTC. Protein: CASSRAPSYNEQFF.

The J gene is TRBJ1-4, the V gene TRBV10-3; 7 bases line up with TRBD1. V shed 4 bases, J shed 5 bases, and the junction held 7 bases outside the gene matches. This CDR3 has 15 residues. CDR1 is ENHRY, CDR2 SYGVKD, per germline. Here the CDR3 reads CAISGTGQGNEKLFF. CDR3 nucleotide sequence: TGTGCCATCAGTGGGACAGGCCAAGGGAATGAAAAACTGTTTTTT.

The chain employs TRBV28 and TRBJ2-1; D possibly corresponds to TRBD2 (5 bases). Germline CDR1 and CDR2: MDHEN and SYDVKM. The CDR3 has 13 amino acids. Trimming took 4 bases from V and 10 from J, leaving 14 bases between them. The CDR3 DNA reads TGTGCCAGCAGTTCTGGAGTTTCGGGAGAGCAGTTCTTC. Residues: CASSSGVSGEQFF.

The V and J genes are TRBV9 and TRBJ1-4, with D possibly matching TRBD1 (5 bases). The V end was cut by 0 bases, the J end by 4 bases, with 13 bases between. The CDR3 spans 16 residues. Germline values: CDR1 SGDLS, CDR2 YYNGEE. This chain's CDR3 is CASSVGVTEHNEKLFF. Written as DNA, the CDR3 is TGTGCCAGCAGCGTAGGGGTGACAGAGCATAATGAAAAACTGTTTTTT.

This rearrangement joins TRBV19 to TRBJ2-1; D is perhaps TRBD2 (5 bases). The germline CDR1 and CDR2 sequences are LNHDA and SQIVND (reference sequence). Trimming stripped 11 bases from V and 9 bases from J, with 23 bases between. The CDR3 spans 14 residues. The CDR3 loop reads CASGVVPQSTEQFF. The CDR3 region has the DNA TGTGCCTCCGGGGTGGTTCCCCAGTCCACTGAGCAGTTCTTC.

Written as DNA, the CDR3 is TGTGCCAGCTCATCGATTAGGGACGGCTACACCTTC. Translating gives CASSSIRDGYTF. The chain couples TRBV18 to TRBJ1-2, with D possibly TRBD1 on 5 matching bases. This CDR3 spans 12 amino acids. Germline CDR1 reads KGHSH; CDR2 reads LQKENI. Trimming pared 5 bases from V and 8 bases from J, leaving 12 bases between.

This rearrangement joins TRBV6-5 to TRBJ2-1, with TRBD2 matching 7 bases. This CDR3 contains 15 residues. V shed 7 bases and J 1 base; nucleotides not matched to a gene: 7. Germline V gene data show CDR1 as MNHEY and CDR2 as SVGAGI. The DNA for the CDR3 is TGTGCCAGCACCGCTAGCGGTCCTTCCTACAATGAGCAGTTCTTC. Translating it yields CASTASGPSYNEQFF.

In nucleotides, the CDR3 is TGTGCCAGTAGTATCGGCCCGGGACGGGTCGAAAATGAAAAACTGTTTTTT. This sequence encodes CASSIGPGRVENEKLFF. The J gene is TRBJ1-4, the V gene TRBV19; maybe TRBD1 (5 bases). Trimming removed 3 bases from V and 5 bases from J, with 19 bases in between. CDR1 and CDR2 (germline): LNHDA, SQIVND (reference sequence). The CDR3 length is 17 residues.

This chain joins TRBV5-5 and TRBJ1-3, with D uncertain. The CDR3 extends over 16 amino acids. Trimming took 4 bases from V and 1 from J, leaving 15 bases between them. Germline values: CDR1 SGHKS, CDR2 YYEKEE (reference sequence). The CDR3 loop reads CASSPLRGWSGNTIYF. In nucleotides, the CDR3 is TGTGCCAGCAGCCCGCTCCGAGGGTGGTCTGGAAACACCATATATTTT. Variable domain in full (rest from reference TRBV5-5 and TRBJ1-3): DAGVTQSPTHLIKTRGQQVTLRCSPISGHKSVSWYQQVLGQGPQFIFQYYEKEERGRGNFPDRFSARQFPNYSSELNVNALLLGDSALYLCASSPLRGWSGNTIYFGEGSWLTVV.

This chain uses TRBV6-6 with TRBJ2-7; D might be TRBD1 (6 bases). CDR1 is MNHNY, CDR2 SVGAGI, per germline (reference sequence). The CDR3 is 16 amino acids. V was cut by 0 bases and J by 0 bases, with 12 bases left in between. The CDR3 loop is CASSYSTGRSSYEQYF. In DNA, the CDR3 is TGTGCCAGCAGTTACTCAACAGGGCGAAGCTCCTACGAGCAGTACTTC.

This clone occurred once. V usage is TRBV15 and J usage is TRBJ2-2; no clear D. Trimming took 1 base from V and 2 from J, leaving 5 bases between them. CDR3 length: 14 residues. Germline loops: CDR1 LNHNV, CDR2 YYDKDF (reference sequence). CDR3 protein: CATSRVRNTGELFF. The CDR3 bases are TGTGCCACCAGCAGAGTAAGAAACACCGGGGAGCTGTTTTTT.